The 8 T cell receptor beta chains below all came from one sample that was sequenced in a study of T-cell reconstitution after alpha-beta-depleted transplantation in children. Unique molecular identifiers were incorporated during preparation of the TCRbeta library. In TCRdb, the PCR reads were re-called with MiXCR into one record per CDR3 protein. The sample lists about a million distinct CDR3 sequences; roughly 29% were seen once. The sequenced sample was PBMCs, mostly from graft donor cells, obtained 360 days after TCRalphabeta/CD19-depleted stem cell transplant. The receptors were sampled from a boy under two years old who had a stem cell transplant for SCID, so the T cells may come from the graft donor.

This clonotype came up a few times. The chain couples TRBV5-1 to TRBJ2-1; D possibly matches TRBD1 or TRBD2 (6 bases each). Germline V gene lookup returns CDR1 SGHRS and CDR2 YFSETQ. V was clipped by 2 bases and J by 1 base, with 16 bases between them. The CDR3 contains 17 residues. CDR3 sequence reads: CASSFMKRGPSYNEQFF. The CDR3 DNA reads TGCGCCAGCAGCTTTATGAAACGGGGGCCGTCCTACAATGAGCAGTTCTTC.

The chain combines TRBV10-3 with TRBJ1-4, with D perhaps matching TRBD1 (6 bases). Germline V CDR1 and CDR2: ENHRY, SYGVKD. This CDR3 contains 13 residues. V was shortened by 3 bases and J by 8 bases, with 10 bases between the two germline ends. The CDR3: CAISDRGREKLFF. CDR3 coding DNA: TGTGCCATCAGTGACAGGGGACGGGAAAAACTGTTTTTT.

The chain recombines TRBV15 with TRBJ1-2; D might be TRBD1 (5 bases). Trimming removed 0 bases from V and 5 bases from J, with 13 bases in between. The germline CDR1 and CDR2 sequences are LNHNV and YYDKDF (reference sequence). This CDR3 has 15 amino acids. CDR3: CATSRETPGAYGYTF. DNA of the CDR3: TGTGCCACCAGCAGAGAGACTCCTGGGGCTTATGGCTACACCTTC. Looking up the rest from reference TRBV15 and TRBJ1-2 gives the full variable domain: DAMVIQNPRYQVTQFGKPVTLSCSQTLNHNVMYWYQQKSSQAPKLLFHYYDKDFNNEADTPDNFQSRRPNTSFCFLDIRSPGLGDTAMYLCATSRETPGAYGYTFGSGTRLTVV.

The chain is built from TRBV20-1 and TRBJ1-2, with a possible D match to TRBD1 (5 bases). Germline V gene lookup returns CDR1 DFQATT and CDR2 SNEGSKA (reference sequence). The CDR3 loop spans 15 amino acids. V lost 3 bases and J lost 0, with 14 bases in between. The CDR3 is CSASRGPSANYGYTF. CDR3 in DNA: TGCAGTGCTAGTAGGGGACCCTCGGCTAACTATGGCTACACCTTC.

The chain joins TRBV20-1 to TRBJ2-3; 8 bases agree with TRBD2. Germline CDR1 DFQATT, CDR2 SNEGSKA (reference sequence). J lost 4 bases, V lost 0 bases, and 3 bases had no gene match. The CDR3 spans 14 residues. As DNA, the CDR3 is TGCAGTGCTAGAGAGCGGGGGGCCGCAGATACGCAGTATTTT. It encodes CSARERGAADTQYF.

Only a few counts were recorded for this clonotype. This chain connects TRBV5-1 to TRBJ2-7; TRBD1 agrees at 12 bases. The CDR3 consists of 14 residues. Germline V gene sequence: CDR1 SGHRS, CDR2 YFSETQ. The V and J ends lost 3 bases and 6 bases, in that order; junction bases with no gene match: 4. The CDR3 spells CASSSGTGGLEQYF. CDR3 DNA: TGCGCCAGCAGCTCCGGGACAGGGGGCCTCGAGCAGTACTTC.

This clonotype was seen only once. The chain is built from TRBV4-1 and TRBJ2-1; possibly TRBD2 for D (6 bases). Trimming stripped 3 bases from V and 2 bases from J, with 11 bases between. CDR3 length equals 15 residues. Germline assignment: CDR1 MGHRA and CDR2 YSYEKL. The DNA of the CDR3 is TGCGCCAGCAGCCAGGGCGCGGGGACCTACAATGAGCAGTTCTTC. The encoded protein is CASSQGAGTYNEQFF.

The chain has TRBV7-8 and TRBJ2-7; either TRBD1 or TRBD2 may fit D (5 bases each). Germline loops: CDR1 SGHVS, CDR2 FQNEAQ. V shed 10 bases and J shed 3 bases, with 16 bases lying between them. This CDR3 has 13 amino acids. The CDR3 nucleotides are TGTGCCATGGGACCCTGGTTGGGCTACGAGCAGTACTTC. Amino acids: CAMGPWLGYEQYF.